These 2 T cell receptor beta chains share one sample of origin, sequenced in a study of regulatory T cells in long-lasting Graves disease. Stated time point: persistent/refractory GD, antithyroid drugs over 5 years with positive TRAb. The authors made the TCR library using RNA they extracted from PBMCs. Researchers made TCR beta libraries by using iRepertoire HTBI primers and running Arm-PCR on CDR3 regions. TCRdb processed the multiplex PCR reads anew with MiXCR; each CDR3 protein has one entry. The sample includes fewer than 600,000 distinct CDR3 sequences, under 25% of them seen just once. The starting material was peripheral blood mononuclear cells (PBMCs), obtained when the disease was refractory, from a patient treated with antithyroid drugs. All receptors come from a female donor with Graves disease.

CDR3: CASSLGGAPLHF. In DNA, the CDR3 is TGTGCCAGCAGCTTAGGCGGGGCACCCCTCCACTTT. The chain couples TRBV7-2 to TRBJ1-6; D gene unclear. Germline loops: CDR1 SGHTA, CDR2 FQGNSA. The length of the CDR3 is 12 residues. Trimming stripped 1 base from V and 11 bases from J, with 6 bases between. Based on the CDR3 plus reference TRBV7-2 and TRBJ1-6, the full variable domain is GAGVSQSPSNKVTEKGKDVELRCDPISGHTALYWYRQSLGQGLEFLIYFQGNSAPDKSGLPSDRFSAERTGGSVSTLTIQRTQQEDSAVYLCASSLGGAPLHFGNGTRLTVT.

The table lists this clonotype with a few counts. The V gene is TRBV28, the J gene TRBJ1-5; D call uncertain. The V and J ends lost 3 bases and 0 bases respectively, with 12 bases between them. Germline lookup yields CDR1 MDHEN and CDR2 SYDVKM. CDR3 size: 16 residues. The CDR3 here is CASSLWSYYSNQPQHF. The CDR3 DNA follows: TGTGCCAGCAGTTTGTGGTCTTATTATAGCAATCAGCCCCAGCATTTT.